Listed below are T cell receptor beta chains from one sample, sequenced in a study of blood T cell repertoires in COVID-19. Assay used: immunoSEQ multiplex PCR; TCRdb lists only in-frame clones, some missing. The table has around 290,000 clones, around nine tenths seen once. Input material: peripheral blood. Receptors originate from a woman in her seventies with COVID-19, enrolled during active disease. Both conserved end residues are part of each CDR3. D genes are given only for firm matches. Clone size, where shown, is once, few, many, or a class for clones that have expanded.

.,TRBJ2-7,.,TRBV19,TGTGCCAGTAGTCGCTTTCCAGGGGAATCCTACGAGCAGTACTTC,CASSRFPGESYEQYF
TRBD2,TRBJ2-5,.,TRBV29-1,TGCAGCGTTGATGGACTAGCTTATGAGACCCAGTACTTC,CSVDGLAYETQYF
TRBD2,TRBJ2-7,once,TRBV6-2/TRBV6-3,TGTGCCAGCAGTTACGGGAGGGCGGAACCTACCTACGAGCAGTACTTC,CASSYGRAEPTYEQYF
TRBD2,TRBJ2-1,once,TRBV7-8,TGTGCCAGCAGCTCGGGGACTAGCGGGACCCATGAGCAGTTCTTC,CASSSGTSGTHEQFF
TRBD1,TRBJ1-4,many,TRBV5-8,TGTGCCAGCAAACAGGGGCGCAGGTCTTGGGGCAAGGCAACTAATGAAAAACTGTTTTTT,CASKQGRRSWGKATNEKLFF
.,TRBJ2-7,.,TRBV6-6,TGTGCCAGCAGTTACCTACCCTCCTACGAGCAGTACTTC,CASSYLPSYEQYF
TRBD2,TRBJ2-3,many,TRBV7-9,TGTGCCAGCAGCGCTGGACTAGCGGGGGCAGATACGCAGTATTTT,CASSAGLAGADTQYF
.,TRBJ2-7,.,TRBV11-2,TGTGCCAGCAGCGACAGATACGAGCAGTACTTC,CASSDRYEQYF
TRBD1,TRBJ1-1,.,TRBV5-1,TGCGCCAGCAGCTTGGCCGGAGGGGGCGCCGGAAACACTGAAGCTTTCTTT,CASSLAGGGAGNTEAFF
TRBD1,TRBJ1-5,.,TRBV6-2/TRBV6-3,TGTGCCAGCAGTCCAACAGGGGCTCAGCCCCAGCATTTT,CASSPTGAQPQHF
.,TRBJ1-1,.,TRBV9,TGTGCCAGCAGCACGACTGCGATGAACACTGAAGCTTTCTTT,CASSTTAMNTEAFF
.,TRBJ1-2,.,TRBV7-9,TGTGCCAGCAGCTTAGAAGGCAGGCTAAAAGGCTACACCTTC,CASSLEGRLKGYTF
.,TRBJ2-5,.,TRBV2,TGTGCCAGCAGTCCCGGACAAATGGCAGAGACCCAGTACTTC,CASSPGQMAETQYF
TRBD2,TRBJ2-3,.,TRBV5-1,TGCGCCAGCAGCTTGACTAGCGGGGCTAGCACAGATACGCAGTATTTT,CASSLTSGASTDTQYF
TRBD1,TRBJ1-2,.,TRBV28,TGTGCCAGCAGTTTACCCGGGACAGGGAATGGCTACACCTTC,CASSLPGTGNGYTF
.,TRBJ2-3,.,TRBV27,TGTGCCAGCAAAGGGAGTATTTGGCCCAAGCCCACAGATACGCAGTATTTT,CASKGSIWPKPTDTQYF
TRBD1,TRBJ1-6,once,TRBV30,TGTGCCTGGCTTCCTACCGGGACAGGGGGAAATTCACCCCTCCACTTT,CAWLPTGTGGNSPLHF
.,TRBJ2-3,.,TRBV5-4,TGTGCCAGCAGCTTGGGGCAGGGGGGAGAAGATACGCAGTATTTT,CASSLGQGGEDTQYF
.,TRBJ1-3,.,TRBV11-2,TGTGCCAGCAGCTTAGAATCTTCCTCTGGAAACACCATATATTTT,CASSLESSSGNTIYF
.,TRBJ2-7,.,TRBV10-3,TGTGCCATCAGTGATCTGCTGACAGGCTACGAGCAGTACTTC,CAISDLLTGYEQYF
.,TRBJ1-3,.,TRBV7-2,TGTGCCAGCAGCTTATCCGGGACATTAGCTGGAAACACCATATATTTT,CASSLSGTLAGNTIYF
TRBD2,TRBJ2-3,.,TRBV15,TGTGCCACCAGCAGATCCTACTCGGGGGGGCTGGTAGATACGCAGTATTTT,CATSRSYSGGLVDTQYF
.,TRBJ2-6,once,TRBV27,TGTGCCAGCAGTCTAACAGGGCCCTACTCTGGGGCCAACGTCCTGACTTTC,CASSLTGPYSGANVLTF
.,TRBJ1-1,.,TRBV19,TGTGCCAGTAGTATAATGGGCATAACTGAAGCTTTCTTT,CASSIMGITEAFF
.,TRBJ1-2,.,TRBV5-1,TGCGCCAGCAGCTTGGCATATCCGGGTTCGGATGGCTACACCTTC,CASSLAYPGSDGYTF
.,TRBJ1-3,.,TRBV2,TGTGCCAGCGGGGAGGGAGGAAACACCATATATTTT,CASGEGGNTIYF
.,TRBJ2-3,.,TRBV27,TGTGCCAGCAGTTCAGGCACAGATACGCAGTATTTT,CASSSGTDTQYF
.,TRBJ1-4,.,TRBV7-8,TGTGCCAGCAGCTTAGGACAGTATAATGAAAAACTGTTTTTT,CASSLGQYNEKLFF
TRBD1,TRBJ1-2,few,TRBV9,TGTGCCAGCAGCGGCAGACAGGGGGACTATGGCTACACCTTC,CASSGRQGDYGYTF
TRBD1,TRBJ2-7,.,TRBV3-1/TRBV3-2,TGTGCCAGCAGCCTTGGACAGGGGGCATTCTACGAGCAGTACTTC,CASSLGQGAFYEQYF
TRBD2,TRBJ2-1,once,TRBV25-1,TGTGCCAGCTCGCATCTAGCGGGGGGGGCTAAATCCTACAATGAGCAGTTCTTC,CASSHLAGGAKSYNEQFF
.,TRBJ2-1,.,TRBV28,TGTGCCAGCAGTTTATATGTGGCAGGGAAGGATGAGCAGTTCTTC,CASSLYVAGKDEQFF
TRBD1,TRBJ2-2,.,TRBV19,TGTGCCAGTAGTCCTACACAGGGGGTGACCGGGGAGCTGTTTTTT,CASSPTQGVTGELFF
.,TRBJ2-4,.,TRBV19,TGTGCCAGTAGTATGGTGCAGGGCAACATTCAGTACTTC,CASSMVQGNIQYF
.,TRBJ1-4,.,TRBV28,TGTGCCAGCAGTTTACCACAGGGTCGGGAAAAACTGTTTTTT,CASSLPQGREKLFF
.,TRBJ1-3,.,TRBV15,TGTGCCACCAAAATGGGGGGCTCTGGAAACACCATATATTTT,CATKMGGSGNTIYF
TRBD1,TRBJ1-4,.,TRBV28,TGTGCCAGTAGGGACAGTCTAAATGAAAAACTGTTTTTT,CASRDSLNEKLFF
.,TRBJ1-2,.,TRBV5-6,TGTGCCAGCAGCGTGGGGCCCTTGTCAGACTATGGCTACACCTTC,CASSVGPLSDYGYTF
TRBD1,TRBJ2-5,.,TRBV24-1,TGTGCCACCAGCGATAGACAGGGGGCCAAGGAGACCCAGTACTTC,CATSDRQGAKETQYF
.,TRBJ1-1,few,TRBV4-1,TGCGCCAGCAGCCAAGATCTACCGGCAGGGGTCCAGGGCACTGAAGCTTTCTTT,CASSQDLPAGVQGTEAFF
TRBD1,TRBJ2-2,.,TRBV28,TGTGCCAGCAGATACGACAGGGAAGGGACCGGGGAGCTGTTTTTT,CASRYDREGTGELFF
.,TRBJ1-4,.,TRBV9,TGTGCCAGCAGCGGTTCCGGGACAATCGATGAAAAACTGTTTTTT,CASSGSGTIDEKLFF
TRBD1,TRBJ1-4,.,TRBV6-5,TGTGCCAGCAGCTCTACAGGGGCAACTAATGAAAAACTGTTTTTT,CASSSTGATNEKLFF
TRBD2,TRBJ2-1,.,TRBV28,TGTGCCAGCAGTTTAGGGGGGGGGATCTCATACAATGAGCAGTTCTTC,CASSLGGGISYNEQFF
TRBD1,TRBJ1-1,once,TRBV5-1,TGCGCCAGCAGCCTTCTGGGACAGGGGATCACTGAAGCTTTCTTT,CASSLLGQGITEAFF